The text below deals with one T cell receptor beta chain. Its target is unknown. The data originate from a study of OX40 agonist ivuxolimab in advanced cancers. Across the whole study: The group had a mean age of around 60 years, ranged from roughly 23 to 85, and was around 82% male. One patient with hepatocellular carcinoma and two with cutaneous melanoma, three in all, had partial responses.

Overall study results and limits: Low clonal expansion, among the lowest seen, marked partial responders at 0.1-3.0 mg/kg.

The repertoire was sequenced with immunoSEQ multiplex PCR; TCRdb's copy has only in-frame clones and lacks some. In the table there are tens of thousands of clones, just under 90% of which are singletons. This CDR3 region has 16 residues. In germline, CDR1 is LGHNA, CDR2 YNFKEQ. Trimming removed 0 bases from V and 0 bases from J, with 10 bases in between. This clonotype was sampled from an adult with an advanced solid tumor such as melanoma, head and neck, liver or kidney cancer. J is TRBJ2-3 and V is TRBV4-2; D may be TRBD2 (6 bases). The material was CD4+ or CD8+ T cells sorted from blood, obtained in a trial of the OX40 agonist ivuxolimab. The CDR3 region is CASSQDLAPSTDTQYF. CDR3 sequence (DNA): TGTGCCAGCAGCCAAGATCTAGCGCCTAGCACAGATACGCAGTATTTT.